This TCR beta chain is from a study of blood T cell repertoires in COVID-19. Overall study: Samples taken during acute and convalescent COVID-19 were collected in the United States, Italy and Spain. T cells, B-cell-depleted T cells, or PBMCs supplied cDNA or gDNA.

The authors' processing: Estimation of nucleated cell counts was performed using reference gene primer amplification. The data were produced by immunoSEQ multiplex PCR, yet TCRdb's version contains in-frame clones alone and is incomplete. V, J and clone size are taken as reported in that table, and D and trimming were inferred from the DNA itself. This sample yields over 150,000 clones, of which 83% are seen a single time; 12% belongs to the top ten. Enrolment of Seattle patients took place during active infection, and they were followed longitudinally. The CDR3 spans 14 residues. V gave up 5 bases and J gave up 4 bases, with 15 bases separating them. Germline lookup yields CDR1 SGHDT and CDR2 YYEEEE.

Sequences were obtained from peripheral blood. The sequence derives from an older woman with COVID-19, enrolled during active disease. This chain links TRBV5-6 with TRBJ1-2; D is possibly TRBD1 (5 bases). CDR3 sequence: CASRREGQGYGYTF. CDR3 nucleotides: TGTGCCAGCAGGCGGGAAGGGCAGGGCTATGGCTACACCTTC.